A selection of T cell receptor beta chains follows, all from one sample in a study of CD8 T cells in Susac syndrome. One entry per CDR3 protein results from TCRdb running MiXCR on the immunoSEQ multiplex PCR reads. The table records more than 150,000 distinct CDR3 sequences, just under 95% of them present only once. The sequenced sample was CD8+ T cells from PBMCs. The receptors here all came from a human donor with multiple sclerosis. Each CDR3 is given with its conserved first and last residue. D genes are given only for firm matches. Size is stated for part of the rows, as once, few or many counts, or as a class when the clone is expanded.

V	size	D	J	DNA	CDR3
TRBV5-1	.	TRBD1	TRBJ2-3	TGCGCCAGCAGATATTGGACAGGGGAAGCAGATACGCAGTATTTT	CASRYWTGEADTQYF
TRBV27	.	.	TRBJ2-7	TGTGCCAGCAGTTTGCGAATACAGGGCCTCTACGAGCAGTACTTC	CASSLRIQGLYEQYF
TRBV30	.	.	TRBJ1-2	TGTGCCTGGGCACCTAGGCCGGCTTCAGGCTACACCTTC	CAWAPRPASGYTF
TRBV9	.	TRBD1	TRBJ2-2	TGTGCCAGCAGCATTAGGAGGACAGGGAATACCGGGGAGCTGTTTTTT	CASSIRRTGNTGELFF
TRBV27	.	.	TRBJ2-7	TGTGCCAGCAGTTGGCCCCAAGGGGAGCAGTACTTC	CASSWPQGEQYF
TRBV6-5	.	.	TRBJ1-1	TGTGCCAGCAGTTACGGTCAGTTGAACACTGAAGCTTTCTTT	CASSYGQLNTEAFF
TRBV20-1	.	TRBD2	TRBJ2-5	TGCAGTGCTGGGTACGGGGGGGCCCTTCCCCAAGAGACCCAGTACTTC	CSAGYGGALPQETQYF
TRBV30	once	.	TRBJ1-2	TGTGCCTGGGAAACCCCAGGGTATGGCTACACCTTC	CAWETPGYGYTF
TRBV25-1	.	.	TRBJ2-4	TGTGCCAGCGGACCTGACACGTACATTCAGTACTTC	CASGPDTYIQYF
TRBV7-9	.	.	TRBJ1-2	TGTGCCAGCAGCTCCATTCCCAACAATGGCTACACCTTC	CASSSIPNNGYTF
TRBV4-3	.	.	TRBJ2-7	TGCGCCAGCAGCCACACGACTCCGGGCGAGCAGTACTTC	CASSHTTPGEQYF
TRBV7-9	.	.	TRBJ2-4	TGTGCCAGCAGCTTAGGAGGGATCCTAGCCAAAAACATTCAGTACTTC	CASSLGGILAKNIQYF
TRBV27	.	.	TRBJ1-5	TGTGCCAGCGGGTGGGTTTCCGGCAATCAGCCCCAGCATTTT	CASGWVSGNQPQHF
TRBV6-5	once	TRBD2	TRBJ2-3	TGTGCCAGCAGTTACTCGAGGACTAGCGGGGGGGCCGTCACAGATACGCAGTATTTT	CASSYSRTSGGAVTDTQYF
TRBV9	.	TRBD2	TRBJ2-3	TGTGCCAGCAGCGTAGGCGGGGGAAAAGATACGCAGTATTTT	CASSVGGGKDTQYF
TRBV20-1	.	.	TRBJ2-7	TGCAGTGCTAGAGGGGCCTTAGCGTTGATCTACGAGCAGTACTTC	CSARGALALIYEQYF
TRBV12-3/TRBV12-4	.	.	TRBJ2-2	TGTGCCAGCAGTTTGTTGGTTAGTCCCGCGGAGCTGTTTTTT	CASSLLVSPAELFF
TRBV20-1	.	TRBD2	TRBJ2-7	TGCAGTGCCCCAGGACTAGTTAAGTCCTACGAGCAGTACTTC	CSAPGLVKSYEQYF
TRBV2	.	.	TRBJ2-5	TGTGCCAGCAGATTTCCGGCAGATCGTCAAGAGACCCAGTACTTC	CASRFPADRQETQYF
TRBV6-5	.	.	TRBJ2-6	TGTGCCAGCAGACGAGTGAGCTCTGGGGCCAACGTCCTGACTTTC	CASRRVSSGANVLTF
TRBV4-1	.	TRBD2	TRBJ2-1	TGCGCCAGCAGCCAAAAGGAGCGGGGTTATGAGCAGTTCTTC	CASSQKERGYEQFF
TRBV9	.	.	TRBJ1-1	TGTGCCAGCAGCGTAGGAGAGACTATGGGCACTGAAGCTTTCTTT	CASSVGETMGTEAFF
TRBV3-1	.	.	TRBJ1-4	TGTGCCAAAAAGGGGGCAACTAATGAAAAACTGTTTTTT	CAKKGATNEKLFF
TRBV19	.	TRBD1	TRBJ1-4	TGTGCCAGTAGTGTCCATCGTCGGGACAGGAAGAAAAAACTGTTTTTT	CASSVHRRDRKKKLFF
TRBV11-1	.	TRBD1	TRBJ2-4	TGTGCCAGCAGCCCCGCCACCGGGACAGGGGGCCGATTAGCCAAAAACATTCAGTACTTC	CASSPATGTGGRLAKNIQYF
TRBV27	once	.	TRBJ2-1	TGTGCCAGCAGTCCCGTCGCAGAGGTTGTCAATGAGCAGTTCTTC	CASSPVAEVVNEQFF
TRBV30	.	TRBD1	TRBJ1-2	TGTGCCTGGATTAAAGCGGGCAGGGGGCGCGTCTATGGCTACACCTTC	CAWIKAGRGRVYGYTF
TRBV6-2/TRBV6-3	once	.	TRBJ1-2	TGTGCCAGCAGTTCCTCAGGGGTTACTTTTTTCGGCTACACCTTC	CASSSSGVTFFGYTF
TRBV15	.	.	TRBJ1-1	TGTGCCACCGCCAGCCCGGCCGAAGTGAACACTGAAGCTTTCTTT	CATASPAEVNTEAFF
TRBV9	.	.	TRBJ1-2	TGTGCCAGCAACTTACAGGGAAATCATGGCTACACCTTC	CASNLQGNHGYTF
TRBV2	few	.	TRBJ2-2	TGTGCCAGCAGTGGTGGCGGGGAGCTGTTTTTT	CASSGGGELFF
TRBV28	.	.	TRBJ2-7	TGTGCCAGCAGTCAAATGGAGGACAGCTCCTACGAGCAGTACTTC	CASSQMEDSSYEQYF
TRBV10-3	.	.	TRBJ2-3	TGTGCCATCAGTGAGTTACGACAGTACACAGATACGCAGTATTTT	CAISELRQYTDTQYF
TRBV5-6	.	.	TRBJ2-1	TGTGCCAGCAGCTTGGGTGGGGGAGAGCAGTTCTTC	CASSLGGGEQFF
TRBV7-9	.	.	TRBJ2-7	TGTGCCAGCAGCCCCCCCGGCTGGGACTACGAGCAGTACTTC	CASSPPGWDYEQYF
TRBV15	.	TRBD1	TRBJ2-7	TGTGCCACCAGCAGAGACGGGACAGACTACGAGCAGTACTTC	CATSRDGTDYEQYF
TRBV7-9	.	.	TRBJ1-5	TGTGCCAGCAGCCCCGGTCCAGGAGGGCAGCCCCAGCATTTT	CASSPGPGGQPQHF
TRBV27	.	.	TRBJ2-7	TGTGCCTCCTCCATCGGGGCAATCTACGAGCAGTACTTC	CASSIGAIYEQYF
TRBV20-1	.	.	TRBJ2-7	TGCAGTGCTAGAGACCCTAACAGGGAAGAAGGGTACGAGCAGTACTTC	CSARDPNREEGYEQYF
TRBV7-9	.	TRBD1	TRBJ2-5	TGTGCCAGCAGCTCGACCCGGACAGGGGGCTCGAAGGAGACCCAGTACTTC	CASSSTRTGGSKETQYF
TRBV29-1	.	TRBD2	TRBJ2-2	TGCAGCGTTGTCGGCGGGACTACGAGGGCCGGGGAGCTGTTTTTT	CSVVGGTTRAGELFF
TRBV6-5	.	.	TRBJ2-1	TGTGCCAGCAGCCTCGAACGGGGTATAGGTGAGCAGTTCTTC	CASSLERGIGEQFF
TRBV29-1	.	TRBD2	TRBJ2-1	TGCAGCGTTGAAGGGGTAGCGGGGGGTTCCTACAATGAGCAGTTCTTC	CSVEGVAGGSYNEQFF
TRBV20-1	.	TRBD1	TRBJ1-6	TGCAGTGCTGTGGACAGGGCTAATTCACCCCTCCACTTT	CSAVDRANSPLHF
TRBV6-2/TRBV6-3	.	TRBD2	TRBJ2-5	TGTGCCAGCAGTTCCCCCTCTAGCGGGGACTTCCAAGAGACCCAGTACTTC	CASSSPSSGDFQETQYF
TRBV20-1	.	.	TRBJ2-3	TGCAGTGCTAGTAGGGCCTTGGAGGCAGATACGCAGTATTTT	CSASRALEADTQYF
TRBV6-5	.	.	TRBJ1-2	TGTGCCAGCAGTCCCGACCGGCCCTATGGCTACACCTTC	CASSPDRPYGYTF
TRBV7-7	few	.	TRBJ2-5	TGTGCCAGCAGCGAGAGGCGGGGCTCGGAGACCCAGTACTTC	CASSERRGSETQYF
TRBV29-1	.	.	TRBJ2-5	TGCAGCGGACGACGGGGTCAAGAGACCCAGTACTTC	CSGRRGQETQYF
TRBV12-3/TRBV12-4	.	TRBD1	TRBJ2-7	TGTGCCAGCAGGAAGACAGGGAACCCCTACGAGCAGTACTTC	CASRKTGNPYEQYF
TRBV7-9	.	.	TRBJ1-1	TGTGCCAGCAGCTTAGGGCCGGGGCAGGGTTGGACTGAAGCTTTCTTT	CASSLGPGQGWTEAFF
TRBV4-1	.	.	TRBJ2-7	TGCGCCAGCAGCCAAGCGGAACTTAAATCCCAGCAGTACTTC	CASSQAELKSQQYF
TRBV3-1	.	.	TRBJ2-1	TGTGCCACCGAGGGACCTTCACTTCGGAGCTCCTACAATGAGCAGTTCTTC	CATEGPSLRSSYNEQFF
TRBV19	.	TRBD2	TRBJ2-5	TGTGCCAGTAGTATCGCTAGCGGGGAGACCCAGTACTTC	CASSIASGETQYF
TRBV5-1	.	TRBD1	TRBJ1-2	TGCGCCAGCAGCTTGGCACAGGGGGCGCATGGCTATGGCTACACCTTC	CASSLAQGAHGYGYTF